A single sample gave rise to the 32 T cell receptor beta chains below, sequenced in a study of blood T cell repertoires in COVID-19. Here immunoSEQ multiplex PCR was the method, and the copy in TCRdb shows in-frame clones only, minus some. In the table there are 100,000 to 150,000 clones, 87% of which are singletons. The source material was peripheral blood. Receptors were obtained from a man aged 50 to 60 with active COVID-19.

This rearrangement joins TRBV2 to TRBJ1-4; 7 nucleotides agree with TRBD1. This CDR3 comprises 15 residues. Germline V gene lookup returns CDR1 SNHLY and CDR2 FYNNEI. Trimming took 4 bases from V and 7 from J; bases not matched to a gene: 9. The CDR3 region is CASSGRSGGGEKLFF. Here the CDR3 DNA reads TGTGCCAGCAGTGGCCGCTCAGGGGGAGGTGAAAAACTGTTTTTT.

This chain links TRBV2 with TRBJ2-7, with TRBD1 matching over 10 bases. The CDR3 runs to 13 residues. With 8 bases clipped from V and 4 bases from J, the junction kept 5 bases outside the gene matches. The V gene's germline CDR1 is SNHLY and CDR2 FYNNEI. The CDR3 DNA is TGTGCCAGCGGAGGACAGGGGGGGTACGAGCAGTACTTC. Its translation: CASGGQGGYEQYF.

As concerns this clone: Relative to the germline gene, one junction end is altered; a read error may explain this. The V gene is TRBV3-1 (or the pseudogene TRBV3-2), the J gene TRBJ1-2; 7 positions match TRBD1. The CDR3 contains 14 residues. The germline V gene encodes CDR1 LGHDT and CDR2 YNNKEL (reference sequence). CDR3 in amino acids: CASSQVRTGGTAFF. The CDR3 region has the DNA TGTGCCAGCAGCCAAGTCAGGACAGGAGGGACCGCCTTCTTC.

The CDR3 loop is CASSYSHRAGNTIYF. CDR3 DNA: TGTGCCAGCAGTTACTCTCACAGGGCTGGAAACACCATATATTTT. The chain combines TRBV6-5 with TRBJ1-3; D is possibly TRBD1 (6 bases). Germline V CDR1 and CDR2: MNHEY, SVGAGI. The CDR3 has 15 amino acids. V lost 0 bases to trimming and J lost 2 bases, with 8 bases between them.

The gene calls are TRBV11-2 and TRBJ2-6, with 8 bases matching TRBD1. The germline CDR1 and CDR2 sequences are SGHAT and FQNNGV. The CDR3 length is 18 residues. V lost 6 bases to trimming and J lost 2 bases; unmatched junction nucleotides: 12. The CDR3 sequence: CASRPPGQGAPGANVLTF. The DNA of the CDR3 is TGTGCCAGCAGACCCCCCGGGCAGGGGGCGCCTGGGGCCAACGTCCTGACTTTC. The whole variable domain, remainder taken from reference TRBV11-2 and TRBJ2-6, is EAGVAQSPRYKIIEKRQSVAFWCNPISGHATLYWYQQILGQGPKLLIQFQNNGVVDDSQLPKDRFSAERLKGVDSTLKIQPAKLEDSAVYLCASRPPGQGAPGANVLTFGAGSRLTVL.

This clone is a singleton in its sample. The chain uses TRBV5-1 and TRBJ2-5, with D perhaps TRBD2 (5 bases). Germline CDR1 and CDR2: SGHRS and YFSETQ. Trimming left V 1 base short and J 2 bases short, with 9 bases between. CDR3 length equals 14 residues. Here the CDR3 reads CASSLNSGQETQYF. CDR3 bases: TGCGCCAGCAGCTTGAATTCGGGGCAAGAGACCCAGTACTTC.

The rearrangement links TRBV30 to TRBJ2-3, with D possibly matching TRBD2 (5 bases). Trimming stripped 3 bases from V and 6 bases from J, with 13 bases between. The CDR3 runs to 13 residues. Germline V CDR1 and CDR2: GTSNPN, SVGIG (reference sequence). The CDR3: CAWRPRDRDTQYF. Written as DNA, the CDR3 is TGTGCCTGGAGACCCCGGGATCGGGATACGCAGTATTTT.

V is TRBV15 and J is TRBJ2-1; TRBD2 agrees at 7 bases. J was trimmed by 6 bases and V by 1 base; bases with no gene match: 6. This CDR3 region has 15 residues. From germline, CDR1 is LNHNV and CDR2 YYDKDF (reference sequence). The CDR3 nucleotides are TGTGCCACCAGCAGAGCTGACGGGGGGTTCAATGAGCAGTTCTTC. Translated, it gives CATSRADGGFNEQFF.

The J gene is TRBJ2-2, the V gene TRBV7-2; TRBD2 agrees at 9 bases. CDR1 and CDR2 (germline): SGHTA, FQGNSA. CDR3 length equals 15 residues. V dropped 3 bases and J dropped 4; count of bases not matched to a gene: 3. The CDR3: CASSFPRGGTGELFF. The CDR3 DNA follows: TGTGCCAGCAGCTTCCCGCGGGGGGGCACCGGGGAGCTGTTTTTT.

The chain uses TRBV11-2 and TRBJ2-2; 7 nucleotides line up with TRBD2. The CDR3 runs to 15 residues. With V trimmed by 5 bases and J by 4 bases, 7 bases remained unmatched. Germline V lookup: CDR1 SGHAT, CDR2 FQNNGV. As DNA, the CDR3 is TGTGCCAGCAGCCCCGGGACTAAGACCACCGGGGAGCTGTTTTTT. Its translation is CASSPGTKTTGELFF.

The CDR3, as DNA: TGTGCCAGCAGACCAACAGGGGCTTTTGGGTTCACTGAAGCTTTCTTT. This encodes CASRPTGAFGFTEAFF. The chain uses TRBV21-1 and TRBJ1-1; TRBD1 was called by the table and not checked on the DNA. TRBV21-1 counts as a pseudogene. The CDR3 totals 16 residues.

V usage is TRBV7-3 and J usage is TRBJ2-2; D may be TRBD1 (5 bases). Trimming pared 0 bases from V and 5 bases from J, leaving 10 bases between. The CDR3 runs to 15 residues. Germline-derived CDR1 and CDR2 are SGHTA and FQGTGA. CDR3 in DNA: TGTGCCAGCAGCTTAACAGGGGTCACTACCGGGGAGCTGTTTTTT. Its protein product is CASSLTGVTTGELFF.

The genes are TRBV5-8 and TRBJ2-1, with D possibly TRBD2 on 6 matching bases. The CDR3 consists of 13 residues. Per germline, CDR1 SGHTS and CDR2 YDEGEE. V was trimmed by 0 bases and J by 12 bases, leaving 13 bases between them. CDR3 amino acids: CASSLGPGTGQFF. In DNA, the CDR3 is TGTGCCAGCAGCTTGGGCCCCGGGACTGGGCAGTTCTTC.

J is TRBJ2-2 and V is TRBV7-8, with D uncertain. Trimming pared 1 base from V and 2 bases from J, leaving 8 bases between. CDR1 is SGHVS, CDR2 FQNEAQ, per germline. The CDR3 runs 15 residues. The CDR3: CASSLGGFNTGELFF. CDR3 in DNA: TGTGCCAGCAGCTTAGGCGGATTCAACACCGGGGAGCTGTTTTTT.

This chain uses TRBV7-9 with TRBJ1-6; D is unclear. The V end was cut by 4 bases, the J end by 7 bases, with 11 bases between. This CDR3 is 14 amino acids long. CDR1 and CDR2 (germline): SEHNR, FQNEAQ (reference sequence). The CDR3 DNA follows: TGTGCCAGCAGCTCTACCCGAGGAAATTCACCCCTCCACTTT. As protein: CASSSTRGNSPLHF.

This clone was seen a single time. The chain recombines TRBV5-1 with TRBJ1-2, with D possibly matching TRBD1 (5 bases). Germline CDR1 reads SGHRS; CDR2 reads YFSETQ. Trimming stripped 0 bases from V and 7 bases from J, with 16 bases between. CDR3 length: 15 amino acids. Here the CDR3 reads CASSLEGIKLSGYTF. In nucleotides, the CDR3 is TGCGCCAGCAGCTTGGAGGGGATAAAGCTGAGTGGCTACACCTTC.

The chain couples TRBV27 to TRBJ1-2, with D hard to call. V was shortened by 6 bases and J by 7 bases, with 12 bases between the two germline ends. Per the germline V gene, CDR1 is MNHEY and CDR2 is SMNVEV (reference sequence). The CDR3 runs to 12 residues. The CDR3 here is CASRNLPGGYTF. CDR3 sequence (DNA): TGTGCCAGCAGGAACCTCCCCGGTGGCTACACCTTC.

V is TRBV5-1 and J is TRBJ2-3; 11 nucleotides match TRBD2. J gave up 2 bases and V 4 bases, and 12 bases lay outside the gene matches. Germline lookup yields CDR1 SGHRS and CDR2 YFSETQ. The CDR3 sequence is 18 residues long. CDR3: CASSLLPTSGENTDTQYF. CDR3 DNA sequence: TGCGCCAGCAGCCTACTCCCGACTAGCGGGGAGAACACAGATACGCAGTATTTT.

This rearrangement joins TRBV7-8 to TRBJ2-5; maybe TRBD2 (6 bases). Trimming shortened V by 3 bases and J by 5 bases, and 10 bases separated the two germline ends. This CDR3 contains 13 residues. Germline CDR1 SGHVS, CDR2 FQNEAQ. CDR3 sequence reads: CASSLGEVETQYF. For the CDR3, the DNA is TGTGCCAGCAGCTTGGGGGAGGTGGAGACCCAGTACTTC.

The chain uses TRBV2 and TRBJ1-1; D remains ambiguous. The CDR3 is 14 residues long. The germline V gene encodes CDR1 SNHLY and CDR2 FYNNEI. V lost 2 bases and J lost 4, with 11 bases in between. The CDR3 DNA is TGTGCCAGCAGTGAAATTGGGAGGGTCACTGAAGCTTTCTTT. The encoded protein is CASSEIGRVTEAFF.

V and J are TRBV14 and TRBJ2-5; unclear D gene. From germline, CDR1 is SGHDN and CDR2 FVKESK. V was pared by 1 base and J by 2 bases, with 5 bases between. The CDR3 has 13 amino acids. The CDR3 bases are TGTGCCAGCAGCCAAGTTAGACAAGAGACCCAGTACTTC. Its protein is CASSQVRQETQYF. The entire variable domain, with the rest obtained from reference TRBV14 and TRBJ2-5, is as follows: EAGVTQFPSHSVIEKGQTVTLRCDPISGHDNLYWYRRVMGKEIKFLLHFVKESKQDESGMPNNRFLAERTGGTYSTLKVQPAELEDSGVYFCASSQVRQETQYFGPGTRLLVL.

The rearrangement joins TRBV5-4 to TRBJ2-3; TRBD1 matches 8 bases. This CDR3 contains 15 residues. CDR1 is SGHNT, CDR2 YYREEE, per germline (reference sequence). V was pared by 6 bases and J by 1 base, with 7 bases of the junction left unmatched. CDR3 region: CASKVQGAGTDTQYF. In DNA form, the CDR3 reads TGTGCCAGCAAAGTCCAGGGGGCAGGCACAGATACGCAGTATTTT.

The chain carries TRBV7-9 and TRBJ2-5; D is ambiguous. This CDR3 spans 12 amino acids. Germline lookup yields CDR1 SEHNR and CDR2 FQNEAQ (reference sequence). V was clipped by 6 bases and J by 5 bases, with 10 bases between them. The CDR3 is CASSSTRETQYF. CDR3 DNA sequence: TGTGCCAGCAGTTCAACCAGGGAGACCCAGTACTTC.

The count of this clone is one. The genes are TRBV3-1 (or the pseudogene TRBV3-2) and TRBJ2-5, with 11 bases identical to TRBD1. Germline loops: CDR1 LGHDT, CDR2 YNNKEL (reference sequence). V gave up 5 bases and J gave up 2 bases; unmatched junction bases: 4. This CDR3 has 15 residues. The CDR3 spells CASSLWDRGQETQYF. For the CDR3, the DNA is TGTGCCAGCAGCTTATGGGACAGGGGGCAAGAGACCCAGTACTTC.

The CDR3, as DNA: TGTGCCTGGAGTTACAGGGGGCGCGGCTATGGCTACACCTTC. Translation: CAWSYRGRGYGYTF. This chain links TRBV30 with TRBJ1-2; 9 bases match TRBD1. V lost 2 bases to trimming and J lost 4 bases; unmatched junction nucleotides: 5. The CDR3 loop spans 14 amino acids. Germline V CDR1 and CDR2: GTSNPN, SVGIG (reference sequence).

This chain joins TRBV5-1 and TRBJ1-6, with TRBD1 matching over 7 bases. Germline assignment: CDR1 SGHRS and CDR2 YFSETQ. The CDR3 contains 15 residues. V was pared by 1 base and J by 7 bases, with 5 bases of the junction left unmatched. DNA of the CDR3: TGCGCCAGCAGCTTGCGGACAGGAAACAATTCACCCCTCCACTTT. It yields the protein CASSLRTGNNSPLHF.

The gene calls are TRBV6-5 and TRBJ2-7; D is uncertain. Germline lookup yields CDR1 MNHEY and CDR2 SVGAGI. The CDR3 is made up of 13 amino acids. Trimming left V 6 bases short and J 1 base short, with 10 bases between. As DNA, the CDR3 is TGTGCCAGCAGCAACGATAGATCCTACGAGCAGTACTTC. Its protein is CASSNDRSYEQYF.

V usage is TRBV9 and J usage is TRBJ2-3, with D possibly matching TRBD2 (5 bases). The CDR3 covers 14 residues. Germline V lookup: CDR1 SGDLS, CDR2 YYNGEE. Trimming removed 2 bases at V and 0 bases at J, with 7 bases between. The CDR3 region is CASSVGVSTDTQYF. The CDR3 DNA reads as TGTGCCAGCAGCGTCGGGGTAAGCACAGATACGCAGTATTTT.

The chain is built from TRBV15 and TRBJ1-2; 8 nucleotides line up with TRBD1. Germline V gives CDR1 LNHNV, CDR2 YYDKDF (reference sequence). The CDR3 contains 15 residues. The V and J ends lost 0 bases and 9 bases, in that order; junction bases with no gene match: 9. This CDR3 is CATSREGRQGASYTF. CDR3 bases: TGTGCCACCAGCAGAGAAGGGCGTCAGGGGGCTAGCTACACCTTC.

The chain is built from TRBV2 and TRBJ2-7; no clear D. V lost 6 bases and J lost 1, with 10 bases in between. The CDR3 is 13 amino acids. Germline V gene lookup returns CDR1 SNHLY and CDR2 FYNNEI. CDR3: CASSPQRSYEQYF. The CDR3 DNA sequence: TGTGCCAGCAGCCCCCAGAGGTCCTACGAGCAGTACTTC. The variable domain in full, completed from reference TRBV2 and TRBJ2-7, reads EPEVTQTPSHQVTQMGQEVILRCVPISNHLYFYWYRQILGQKVEFLVSFYNNEISEKSEIFDDQFSVERPDGSNFTLKIRSTKLEDSAMYFCASSPQRSYEQYFGPGTRLTVT.

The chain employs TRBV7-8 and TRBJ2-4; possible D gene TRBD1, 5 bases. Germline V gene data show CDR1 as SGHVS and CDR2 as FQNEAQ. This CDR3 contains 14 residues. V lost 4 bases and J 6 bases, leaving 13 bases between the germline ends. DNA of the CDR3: TGTGCCAGCAGCTCCAAGGGGCCTCTAAACATTCAGTACTTC. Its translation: CASSSKGPLNIQYF.

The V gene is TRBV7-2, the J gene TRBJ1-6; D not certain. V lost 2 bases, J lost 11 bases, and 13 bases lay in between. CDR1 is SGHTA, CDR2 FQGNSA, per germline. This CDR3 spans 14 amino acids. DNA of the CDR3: TGTGCCAGCAGCTTAAACCCGGGAGGTACACCCCTCCACTTT. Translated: CASSLNPGGTPLHF.